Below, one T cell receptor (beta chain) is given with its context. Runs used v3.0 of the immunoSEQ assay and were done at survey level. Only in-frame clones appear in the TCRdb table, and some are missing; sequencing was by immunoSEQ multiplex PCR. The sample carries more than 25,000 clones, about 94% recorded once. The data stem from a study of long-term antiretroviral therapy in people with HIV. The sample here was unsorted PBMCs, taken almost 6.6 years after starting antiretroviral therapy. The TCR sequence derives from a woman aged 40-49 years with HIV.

The CDR3 region has the DNA TGTGCCAGCAGCCAGGGACTAGCGGGGGAGGCAGATACGCAGTATTTT. Its translation is CASSQGLAGEADTQYF. The chain combines TRBV7-2 with TRBJ2-3; 14 bases are a match to TRBD2. The CDR3 consists of 16 residues. The J segment lost 4 bases and the V segment lost 5 bases, leaving 5 bases of the junction unmatched. Germline loops: CDR1 SGHTA, CDR2 FQGNSA.